These 5 T cell receptor beta chains were all obtained from the same sample, sequenced in a study of T cells in Graves' hyperthyroidism and ophthalmopathy. Authors of the study amplified TCR beta CDR3 regions from RNA transcripts. First-round RT-PCR targeting the TCR CDR3 was performed with the HTBI primer set. TCRdb re-called the multiplex PCR reads through MiXCR, storing one row per CDR3 protein. Counted here are 300,000 to 500,000 distinct CDR3 sequences, around an eighth occurring once; the ten biggest clones make up under 30%. The sample taken for sequencing was blood. The source is a man aged 50 to 60 with Graves' ophthalmopathy.

This clonotype was observed a few times. V gene TRBV6-5 combines with J gene TRBJ1-1, with a tentative D call TRBD1 (5 bases). The CDR3 extends over 14 amino acids. The V gene lost 0 bases and the J gene lost 3 bases, with 8 bases spanning the gap. Germline V gene sequence: CDR1 MNHEY, CDR2 SVGAGI. CDR3 residues: CASSYSPGDTEAFF. The CDR3, as DNA: TGTGCCAGCAGTTACTCCCCGGGGGACACTGAAGCTTTCTTT.

The table lists this clonotype with a few counts. Sequence at one end of the junction differs from germline and may be a read error. This chain joins TRBV7-9 and TRBJ2-6; 9 bases are shared with TRBD1. The CDR3 consists of 19 residues. The germline V gene has CDR1 SEHNR and CDR2 FQNEAQ (reference sequence). The CDR3 loop reads CASSSRDRETISGASVLTF. CDR3 coding DNA: TGTGCCAGCAGCTCCCGGGACAGGGAAACAATCTCTGGGGCCAGCGTCCTGACTTTC. The variable domain in full, completed from reference TRBV7-9 and TRBJ2-6, reads DTGVSQNPRHKITKRGQNVTFRCDPISEHNRLYWYRQTLGQGPEFLTYFQNEAQLEKSRLLSDRFSAERPKGSFSTLEIQRTEQGDSAMYLCASSSRDRETISGASVLTFGAGSRLTVL.

Many counts were recorded for this clonotype. The V and J genes are TRBV3-1 and TRBJ2-1; D is possibly TRBD2 (6 bases). The CDR3 contains 14 residues. Trimming took 0 bases from V and 13 from J, leaving 16 bases between them. Germline-derived CDR1 and CDR2 are LGHDT and YNNKEL (reference sequence). The chain's CDR3 is CASSQDLGGTPQFF. The CDR3 DNA is TGTGCCAGCAGCCAAGATCTTGGCGGGACCCCACAGTTCTTC.

CDR3 loop: CASSLGTGRGYTF. The CDR3 nucleotides are TGTGCCAGCAGCCTCGGGACAGGGCGAGGCTACACCTTC. The chain uses TRBV4-2 and TRBJ1-2; TRBD1 aligns across 9 bases. The CDR3 loop spans 13 amino acids. Germline V CDR1 and CDR2: LGHNA, YNFKEQ. Germline trimming cut 4 bases from V and 8 bases from J; bases unmatched to any gene: 5.

The V call is TRBV6-1, the J call TRBJ2-7; D gene unclear. The V and J ends lost 8 bases and 2 bases respectively, with 13 bases between them. The CDR3 sequence is 13 residues long. CDR1 MNHNS and CDR2 SASEGT come from the germline V gene. CDR3 nucleotide sequence: TGTGCCAGCGAAGATGGGGTGCCCTACGAGCAGTACTTC. This gives the protein CASEDGVPYEQYF.